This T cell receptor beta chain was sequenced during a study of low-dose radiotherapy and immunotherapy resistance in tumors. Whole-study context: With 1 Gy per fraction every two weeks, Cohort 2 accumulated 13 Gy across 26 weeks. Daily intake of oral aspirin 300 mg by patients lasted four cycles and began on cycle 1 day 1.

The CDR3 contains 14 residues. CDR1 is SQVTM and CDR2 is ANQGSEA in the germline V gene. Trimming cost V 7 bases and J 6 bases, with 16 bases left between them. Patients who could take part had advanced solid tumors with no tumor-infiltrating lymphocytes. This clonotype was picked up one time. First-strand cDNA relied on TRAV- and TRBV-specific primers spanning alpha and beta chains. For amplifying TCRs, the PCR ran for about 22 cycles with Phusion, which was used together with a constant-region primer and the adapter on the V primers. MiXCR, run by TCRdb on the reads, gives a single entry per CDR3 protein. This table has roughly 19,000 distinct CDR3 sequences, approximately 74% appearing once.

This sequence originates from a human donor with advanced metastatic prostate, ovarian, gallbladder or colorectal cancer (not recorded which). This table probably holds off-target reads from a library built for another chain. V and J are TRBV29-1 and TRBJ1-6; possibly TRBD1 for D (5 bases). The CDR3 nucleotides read TGCAGCGCCGGAACCGGGACCCTTAATTCACCCCTCCACTTT. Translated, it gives CSAGTGTLNSPLHF.